Listed below are T cell receptor beta chains from one sample, sequenced in a study of blood T cell repertoires in COVID-19. TCRdb keeps only in-frame clones here, not all; method: immunoSEQ multiplex PCR. The sample has some 70,000 clones; approximately 85% are singletons. Sample: peripheral blood. The receptors were gathered from a man older than 75 with acute or convalescent COVID-19. The CDR3 runs from the conserved cysteine through the conserved F or W. Fields, in order: J gene, D gene, V gene, clone size, CDR3 protein, CDR3 DNA. D genes are given only for firm matches. The size of a clone is reported for some rows only, either as once, few or many, or as a class for expanded clones.

>TRBJ2-7|-|TRBV2|-
CASSVRGREQYF
TGTGCCAGCAGTGTGAGAGGGAGGGAGCAGTACTTC
>TRBJ1-2|-|TRBV3-1/TRBV3-2|-
CASSRAAVYGYTF
TGTGCCAGCAGCCGGGCCGCCGTCTATGGCTACACCTTC
>TRBJ2-5|-|TRBV6-5|-
CASSPASSRETQYF
TGTGCCAGCAGCCCCGCTAGTTCCCGGGAGACCCAGTACTTC
>TRBJ2-1|-|TRBV5-1|-
CASSLEARAFF
TGCGCCAGCAGCCTCGAGGCGAGGGCGTTCTTC
>TRBJ1-1|-|TRBV5-5|few
CASSSWHTGFMNTEAFF
TGTGCCAGCAGCTCATGGCATACGGGGTTCATGAACACTGAAGCTTTCTTT
>TRBJ2-3|-|TRBV19|few
CASTLHRRDGADTQYF
TGTGCCAGTACTCTACACCGGCGGGACGGGGCAGATACGCAGTATTTT
>TRBJ2-5|TRBD2|TRBV3-1/TRBV3-2|once
CASIRKGVGGPQYF
TGTGCCAGCATAAGGAAGGGAGTGGGAGGGCCCCAGTACTTC
>TRBJ2-2|-|TRBV5-1|-
CASSLPRAQVPGELFF
TGCGCCAGCAGCTTGCCGAGGGCCCAGGTGCCCGGGGAGCTGTTTTTT
>TRBJ1-2|-|TRBV5-1|few
CASSLDGSRHYGYTF
TGCGCCAGCAGCTTGGACGGGTCCCGGCATTATGGCTACACCTTC
>TRBJ1-1|-|TRBV2|once
CASREDSYGTEAFF
TGTGCCAGCAGGGAGGACAGCTATGGCACTGAAGCTTTCTTT
>TRBJ2-7|-|TRBV2|few
CASLGNYEQYF
TGTGCCAGCCTCGGGAACTACGAGCAGTACTTC
>TRBJ1-6|-|TRBV2|-
CASKGGGGTPLHF
TGTGCCAGCAAGGGGGGCGGGGGAACACCCCTCCACTTT
>TRBJ2-7|-|TRBV27|-
CASSLSGGHGYEQYF
TGTGCCAGCAGTTTATCGGGAGGACATGGCTACGAGCAGTACTTC
>TRBJ1-5|-|TRBV6-5|-
CASETPGNQPQHF
TGTGCCAGTGAGACTCCGGGGAATCAGCCCCAGCATTTT
>TRBJ1-4|TRBD1|TRBV25-1|-
CASSVTGSWEKLFF
TGTGCCAGCAGTGTGACAGGGAGTTGGGAAAAACTGTTTTTT
>TRBJ1-5|-|TRBV5-1|-
CASSLTGRNQPQHF
TGCGCCAGCAGCTTGACAGGACGGAATCAGCCCCAGCATTTT
>TRBJ2-7|TRBD1|TRBV10-2|-
CASSDPPGQGKYEQYF
TGCGCCAGCAGCGACCCCCCGGGACAGGGGAAGTACGAGCAGTACTTC
>TRBJ2-7|-|TRBV4-2|-
CASSQGSFSYEQYF
TGTGCCAGCAGCCAAGGCTCTTTCTCCTACGAGCAGTACTTC
>TRBJ2-2|-|TRBV10-2|few
CASTRDTNTGELFF
TGCGCCAGCACCCGGGACACCAACACCGGGGAGCTGTTTTTT
>TRBJ1-1|-|TRBV11-3|-
CASRRQSNTEAFF
TGTGCCAGCAGGCGACAGTCGAACACTGAAGCTTTCTTT
>TRBJ2-7|-|TRBV6-5|-
CASSRIPPSSYEQYF
TGTGCCAGCAGCCGTATTCCTCCCAGCTCCTACGAGCAGTACTTC
>TRBJ1-2|TRBD1|TRBV6-5|-
CASSYRTGFSYTF
TGTGCCAGCAGTTACAGGACAGGGTTTAGCTACACCTTC
>TRBJ1-5|-|TRBV5-6|-
CASSSRASNQPQHF
TGTGCCAGCAGCAGCAGGGCGAGCAATCAGCCCCAGCATTTT